This T cell receptor beta chain was identified in a study of long-term antiretroviral therapy in people with HIV. Study-level points and caveats: Although diversity increased after ART, it remained lower than in transplant donor controls.

The CDR3 is 16 amino acids. Germline V gene lookup returns CDR1 WSHSY and CDR2 SAAADI. The trim removed 3 bases at V and 5 bases at J, leaving 8 bases unmatched. With survey level as its setting, the immunoSEQ assay was v3.0. Some clones are missing from TCRdb's copy, which holds only in-frame ones; the method was immunoSEQ multiplex PCR. The repertoire holds 15,000 to 20,000 clones, 80% seen once, with 12% to 15% in the top ten. Remarks on this clone: Its cognate antigen is unknown.

Every specimen held between about 0.9-10 million cryopreserved PBMC. These were thawed and washed before DNA extraction. V is TRBV10-2 and J is TRBJ2-2; 8 positions match TRBD2. The origin of this receptor is a woman in her twenties or thirties with HIV. The sample here was unsorted PBMCs, taken 2.9 years after starting antiretroviral therapy. CDR3 sequence: CASSEQAGVVTGELFF. CDR3 coding DNA: TGCGCCAGCAGTGAACAAGCGGGGGTGGTTACCGGGGAGCTGTTTTTT.